The rows below give T cell receptor beta chains drawn from one sample of a study of shared clonotypes between healthy human individuals. Libraries were prepared by immunoSEQ multiplex PCR; TCRdb keeps only in-frame clonotypes and omits some of them. The sample lists roughly 640,000 clones; roughly 70% were seen once. Input material: memory CD4+ T cells sorted from blood. These receptors all stem from a woman in her 30s in good health. CDR3s include the opening cysteine and the closing phenylalanine or tryptophan. The order of the fields is CDR3 protein, CDR3 DNA, V gene, J gene, D gene, clone size. D genes are given only for firm matches. The size of a clone is reported for some rows only, either as once, few or many, or as a class for expanded clones.

CDR3 protein: CSATRREQFF; CDR3 DNA: TGCAGTGCTACCAGACGGGAGCAGTTCTTC; V gene: TRBV20-1; J gene: TRBJ2-1; D gene: -; clone size: few
CDR3 protein: CASSLATGGTEAFF; CDR3 DNA: TGTGCCAGCAGCTTAGCCACAGGGGGCACTGAAGCTTTCTTT; V gene: TRBV11-1; J gene: TRBJ1-1; D gene: TRBD1; clone size: -
CDR3 protein: CASSLGLNTGELFF; CDR3 DNA: TGTGCCAGCAGCTTAGGACTAAACACCGGGGAGCTGTTTTTT; V gene: TRBV11-2; J gene: TRBJ2-2; D gene: -; clone size: -
CDR3 protein: CASSEGTGAPYGYTF; CDR3 DNA: TGTGCCAGCAGTGAAGGGACAGGGGCCCCCTATGGCTACACCTTC; V gene: TRBV6-1; J gene: TRBJ1-2; D gene: TRBD1; clone size: -
CDR3 protein: CASTTTTGPFYYNEQFF; CDR3 DNA: TGTGCCAGTACAACAACGACAGGGCCTTTTTACTACAATGAGCAGTTCTTC; V gene: TRBV27; J gene: TRBJ2-1; D gene: TRBD1; clone size: -
CDR3 protein: CASSLGVDPETQYF; CDR3 DNA: TGTGCCAGCAGCTTAGGGGTGGACCCAGAGACCCAGTACTTC; V gene: TRBV7-9; J gene: TRBJ2-5; D gene: -; clone size: -
CDR3 protein: CAWSRGQYSNQPQHF; CDR3 DNA: TGTGCCTGGAGTAGGGGACAGTATAGCAATCAGCCCCAGCATTTT; V gene: TRBV30; J gene: TRBJ1-5; D gene: TRBD1; clone size: -
CDR3 protein: CASKTQGTNTEAFF; CDR3 DNA: TGTGCCAGCAAGACTCAGGGGACGAACACTGAAGCTTTCTTT; V gene: TRBV27; J gene: TRBJ1-1; D gene: -; clone size: -
CDR3 protein: CASSSLKGRSNQPQHF; CDR3 DNA: TGTGCCAGCAGTTCCCTAAAGGGACGGAGCAATCAGCCCCAGCATTTT; V gene: TRBV6-5; J gene: TRBJ1-5; D gene: -; clone size: -
CDR3 protein: CASKGAGTGSDEQYF; CDR3 DNA: TGTGCCAGCAAAGGAGCCGGGACAGGGTCGGACGAGCAGTACTTC; V gene: TRBV28; J gene: TRBJ2-7; D gene: TRBD1; clone size: -
CDR3 protein: CASSYGQGATDTQYF; CDR3 DNA: TGCGCCAGCAGTTACGGACAGGGGGCCACAGATACGCAGTATTTT; V gene: TRBV5-1; J gene: TRBJ2-3; D gene: TRBD1; clone size: many
CDR3 protein: CASSLAGTGEAFF; CDR3 DNA: TGTGCCAGCAGCTTAGCCGGGACAGGTGAAGCTTTCTTT; V gene: TRBV11-2; J gene: TRBJ1-1; D gene: TRBD1; clone size: -
CDR3 protein: CASSLGGVGHYNEQFF; CDR3 DNA: TGTGCCAGCAGCTTAGGAGGTGTGGGTCACTACAATGAGCAGTTCTTC; V gene: TRBV11-3; J gene: TRBJ2-1; D gene: -; clone size: -
CDR3 protein: CASSAGRTGGHGELFF; CDR3 DNA: TGTGCCAGCAGTGCGGGTCGGACAGGGGGCCACGGGGAGCTGTTTTTT; V gene: TRBV2; J gene: TRBJ2-2; D gene: TRBD1; clone size: -
CDR3 protein: CASSPNGQAAGQYF; CDR3 DNA: TGTGCCAGCAGTCCGAACGGACAGGCGGCCGGGCAGTACTTC; V gene: TRBV27; J gene: TRBJ2-7; D gene: TRBD1; clone size: -
CDR3 protein: CASRNRGDTGELFF; CDR3 DNA: TGTGCCAGCAGGAACAGAGGAGACACCGGGGAGCTGTTTTTT; V gene: TRBV13; J gene: TRBJ2-2; D gene: -; clone size: few
CDR3 protein: CASSFTGPNYEQYF; CDR3 DNA: TGCGCCAGCAGTTTCACCGGGCCCAACTACGAGCAGTACTTC; V gene: TRBV5-1; J gene: TRBJ2-7; D gene: -; clone size: few
CDR3 protein: CASSLGTEQYF; CDR3 DNA: TGTGCCAGCAGCTTGGGGACAGAGCAGTACTTC; V gene: TRBV5-4; J gene: TRBJ2-7; D gene: -; clone size: few
CDR3 protein: CASSLGTVLGSPLHF; CDR3 DNA: TGCGCCAGCAGCTTGGGGACGGTCCTCGGTTCACCCCTCCACTTT; V gene: TRBV5-1; J gene: TRBJ1-6; D gene: -; clone size: once
CDR3 protein: CASSLAGGAYEQYF; CDR3 DNA: TGTGCCAGCAGCCTAGCGGGAGGCGCCTACGAGCAGTACTTC; V gene: TRBV7-3; J gene: TRBJ2-7; D gene: TRBD2; clone size: -
CDR3 protein: CASSLEALSYEQYF; CDR3 DNA: TGTGCCAGCAGTTTAGAGGCACTCTCCTACGAGCAGTACTTC; V gene: TRBV28; J gene: TRBJ2-7; D gene: -; clone size: -
CDR3 protein: CASTSGTSSTGELFF; CDR3 DNA: TGCGCCAGCACTTCCGGGACTAGCTCCACCGGGGAGCTGTTTTTT; V gene: TRBV5-1; J gene: TRBJ2-2; D gene: TRBD2; clone size: -
CDR3 protein: CASSPSRFEQFF; CDR3 DNA: TGTGCCAGCAGTCCCAGTCGTTTTGAGCAGTTCTTC; V gene: TRBV7-6; J gene: TRBJ2-1; D gene: -; clone size: -
CDR3 protein: CASSFSRGTYEQYF; CDR3 DNA: TGCGCCAGCAGCTTTTCCAGGGGGACCTACGAGCAGTACTTC; V gene: TRBV5-1; J gene: TRBJ2-7; D gene: TRBD1; clone size: -
CDR3 protein: CARGHWSGCEQYF; CDR3 DNA: TGTGCTAGGGGGCATTGGTCGGGCTGCGAGCAGTACTTC; V gene: TRBV12-5; J gene: TRBJ2-7; D gene: -; clone size: -
CDR3 protein: CASSRMPGATDTQYF; CDR3 DNA: TGCGCCAGCAGCCGCATGCCGGGAGCGACAGATACGCAGTATTTT; V gene: TRBV4-1; J gene: TRBJ2-3; D gene: -; clone size: few
CDR3 protein: CASSLEFNQPQHF; CDR3 DNA: TGTGCCAGCAGCTTAGAGTTCAATCAGCCCCAGCATTTT; V gene: TRBV7-9; J gene: TRBJ1-5; D gene: -; clone size: few
CDR3 protein: CASSARPRAGGNQPQHF; CDR3 DNA: TGTGCCAGCAGCGCAAGACCCCGGGCAGGGGGCAATCAGCCCCAGCATTTT; V gene: TRBV7-8; J gene: TRBJ1-5; D gene: -; clone size: -
CDR3 protein: CASSLVRSGTGVLLNAYEQYF; CDR3 DNA: TGCGCCAGCAGTCTCGTCAGATCCGGGACAGGGGTACTTTTAAACGCCTACGAGCAGTACTTC; V gene: TRBV23-1; J gene: TRBJ2-7; D gene: TRBD1; clone size: few
CDR3 protein: CASSLRRDSETQYF; CDR3 DNA: TGTGCCAGCAGCTTACGCCGGGACTCCGAGACCCAGTACTTC; V gene: TRBV7-6; J gene: TRBJ2-5; D gene: -; clone size: once
CDR3 protein: CASSLGPVNTEAFF; CDR3 DNA: TGCGCCAGCAGCTTGGGGCCGGTGAACACTGAAGCTTTCTTT; V gene: TRBV5-1; J gene: TRBJ1-1; D gene: -; clone size: -
CDR3 protein: CARDRQPARGYTF; CDR3 DNA: TGTGCCAGGGACCGACAGCCCGCTAGAGGCTACACCTTC; V gene: TRBV6-1; J gene: TRBJ1-2; D gene: -; clone size: -
CDR3 protein: CSARRGEGYTF; CDR3 DNA: TGCAGTGCGCGGCGTGGGGAGGGCTACACCTTC; V gene: TRBV20-1; J gene: TRBJ1-2; D gene: -; clone size: -
CDR3 protein: CASSLSGQGANYGYTF; CDR3 DNA: TGTGCCAGCAGTTTATCGGGACAGGGAGCTAACTATGGCTACACCTTC; V gene: TRBV27; J gene: TRBJ1-2; D gene: TRBD1; clone size: few
CDR3 protein: CASSPSGNRQETQYF; CDR3 DNA: TGTGCCAGCAGCCCATCCGGTAACCGCCAAGAGACCCAGTACTTC; V gene: TRBV5-4; J gene: TRBJ2-5; D gene: -; clone size: -
CDR3 protein: CASSLAWGSQETQYF; CDR3 DNA: TGCGCCAGCAGCTTGGCCTGGGGATCCCAAGAGACCCAGTACTTC; V gene: TRBV5-1; J gene: TRBJ2-5; D gene: -; clone size: once
CDR3 protein: CASSQAGANVLTF; CDR3 DNA: TGCGCCAGCAGCCAAGCTGGGGCCAACGTCCTGACTTTC; V gene: TRBV4-1; J gene: TRBJ2-6; D gene: -; clone size: -
CDR3 protein: CASSLGNRDEAFF; CDR3 DNA: TGTGCCAGCAGTCTCGGAAATCGCGATGAAGCTTTCTTT; V gene: TRBV28; J gene: TRBJ1-1; D gene: -; clone size: -
CDR3 protein: CASSPTGVYEQFF; CDR3 DNA: TGTGCCAGCAGCCCCACAGGGGTCTATGAGCAGTTCTTC; V gene: TRBV6-5; J gene: TRBJ2-1; D gene: TRBD1; clone size: -
CDR3 protein: CASSSQTGGETQYF; CDR3 DNA: TGTGCCAGCTCATCACAGACAGGGGGAGAGACCCAGTACTTC; V gene: TRBV18; J gene: TRBJ2-5; D gene: TRBD1; clone size: -
CDR3 protein: CASRPTVTKSGELFF; CDR3 DNA: TGTGCCAGCCGACCGACAGTTACTAAATCTGGGGAGCTGTTTTTT; V gene: TRBV7-6; J gene: TRBJ2-2; D gene: -; clone size: -
CDR3 protein: CASSTAGEYGYTF; CDR3 DNA: TGTGCCAGTAGTACGGCAGGGGAATATGGCTACACCTTC; V gene: TRBV19; J gene: TRBJ1-2; D gene: -; clone size: -
CDR3 protein: CASSGTEDQPQHF; CDR3 DNA: TGTGCCAGCAGCGGGACAGAGGATCAGCCCCAGCATTTT; V gene: TRBV2; J gene: TRBJ1-5; D gene: TRBD1; clone size: few
CDR3 protein: CASSSRSRSYNEQFF; CDR3 DNA: TGTGCCAGCAGTTCCCGATCTCGGTCCTACAATGAGCAGTTCTTC; V gene: TRBV27; J gene: TRBJ2-1; D gene: -; clone size: few
CDR3 protein: CASSIRLAGVQETQYF; CDR3 DNA: TGTGCCAGTAGTATTCGTCTAGCGGGGGTCCAAGAGACCCAGTACTTC; V gene: TRBV19; J gene: TRBJ2-5; D gene: TRBD2; clone size: many
CDR3 protein: CASSRLAGVDWYF; CDR3 DNA: TGTGCCAGCAGTAGGCTAGCGGGAGTAGATTGGTACTTC; V gene: TRBV27; J gene: TRBJ2-7; D gene: TRBD2; clone size: -
CDR3 protein: CASSPLAGGSVTQYF; CDR3 DNA: TGTGCCAGCTCTCCATTAGCGGGAGGGTCGGTGACCCAGTACTTC; V gene: TRBV28; J gene: TRBJ2-5; D gene: TRBD2; clone size: few
CDR3 protein: CSVTGTPDPGETQYF; CDR3 DNA: TGCAGCGTGACCGGGACACCGGACCCCGGGGAGACCCAGTACTTC; V gene: TRBV29-1; J gene: TRBJ2-5; D gene: -; clone size: -
CDR3 protein: CASDGPYNEQFF; CDR3 DNA: TGTGCCAGCGACGGGCCCTACAATGAGCAGTTCTTC; V gene: TRBV27; J gene: TRBJ2-1; D gene: -; clone size: -
CDR3 protein: CASGAGQNSYEQYF; CDR3 DNA: TGTGCCAGCGGGGCGGGCCAAAACTCCTACGAGCAGTACTTC; V gene: TRBV6-6; J gene: TRBJ2-7; D gene: -; clone size: once
CDR3 protein: CASSLERHGTGELFF; CDR3 DNA: TGCGCCAGCAGCTTGGAGAGACACGGCACCGGGGAGCTGTTTTTT; V gene: TRBV5-1; J gene: TRBJ2-2; D gene: -; clone size: -
CDR3 protein: CASSLAHRSSTDTQYF; CDR3 DNA: TGCGCCAGCAGCTTGGCGCACCGTTCTAGCACAGATACGCAGTATTTT; V gene: TRBV5-1; J gene: TRBJ2-3; D gene: -; clone size: -
CDR3 protein: CASSIIDSPSNQPQHF; CDR3 DNA: TGTGCCAGTAGTATTATCGACAGCCCTTCCAATCAGCCCCAGCATTTT; V gene: TRBV19; J gene: TRBJ1-5; D gene: -; clone size: -
CDR3 protein: CASSYPGLGVDTQYF; CDR3 DNA: TGTGCCAGCAGTTACCCGGGACTAGGTGTCGATACGCAGTATTTT; V gene: TRBV6-6; J gene: TRBJ2-3; D gene: TRBD2; clone size: -
CDR3 protein: CASSSDSGNTIYF; CDR3 DNA: TGCGCCAGCAGCTCCGACTCTGGAAACACCATATATTTT; V gene: TRBV4-1; J gene: TRBJ1-3; D gene: -; clone size: -
CDR3 protein: CASSRSGIAAGGTEAFF; CDR3 DNA: TGCGCCAGCAGCCGTTCAGGGATCGCCGCGGGGGGCACTGAAGCTTTCTTT; V gene: TRBV4-1; J gene: TRBJ1-1; D gene: -; clone size: -
CDR3 protein: CASSQGLWAAGDGYTF; CDR3 DNA: TGCGCCAGCAGCCAAGGGCTCTGGGCCGCTGGGGATGGCTACACCTTC; V gene: TRBV4-1; J gene: TRBJ1-2; D gene: -; clone size: once
CDR3 protein: CASSLRAGVTGELFF; CDR3 DNA: TGTGCCAGCAGTTTGAGAGCGGGAGTTACCGGGGAGCTGTTTTTT; V gene: TRBV2; J gene: TRBJ2-2; D gene: TRBD2; clone size: -
CDR3 protein: CASSLVRMSSPTNTGELFF; CDR3 DNA: TGTGCCAGCAGCTTAGTGCGTATGAGCTCTCCCACGAACACCGGGGAGCTGTTTTTT; V gene: TRBV7-9; J gene: TRBJ2-2; D gene: -; clone size: -
CDR3 protein: CASSQVGGAGSRYTQYF; CDR3 DNA: TGCGCCAGCAGCCAAGTGGGGGGTGCAGGGAGCAGGTATACGCAGTATTTT; V gene: TRBV4-1; J gene: TRBJ2-3; D gene: -; clone size: -